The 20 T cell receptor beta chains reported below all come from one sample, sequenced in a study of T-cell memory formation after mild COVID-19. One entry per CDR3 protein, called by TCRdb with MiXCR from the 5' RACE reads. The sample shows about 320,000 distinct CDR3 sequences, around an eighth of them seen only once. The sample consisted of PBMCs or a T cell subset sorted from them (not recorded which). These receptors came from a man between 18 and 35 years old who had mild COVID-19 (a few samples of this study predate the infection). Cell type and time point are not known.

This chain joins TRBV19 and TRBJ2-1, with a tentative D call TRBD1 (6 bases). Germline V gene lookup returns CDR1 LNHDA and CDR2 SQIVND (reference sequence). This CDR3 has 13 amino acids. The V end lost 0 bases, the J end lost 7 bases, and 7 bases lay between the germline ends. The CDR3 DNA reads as TGTGCCAGTAGTATAGACAGGGGAAATGAGCAGTTCTTC. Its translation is CASSIDRGNEQFF.

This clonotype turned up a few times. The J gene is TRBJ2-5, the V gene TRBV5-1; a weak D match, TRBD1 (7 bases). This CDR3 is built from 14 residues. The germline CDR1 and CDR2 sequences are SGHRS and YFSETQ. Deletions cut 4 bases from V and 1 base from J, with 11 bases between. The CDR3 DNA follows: TGCGCCAGCAGCGCGGGACAGCTCCAAGAGACCCAGTACTTC. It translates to CASSAGQLQETQYF. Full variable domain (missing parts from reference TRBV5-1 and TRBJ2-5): KAGVTQTPRYLIKTRGQQVTLSCSPISGHRSVSWYQQTPGQGLQFLFEYFSETQRNKGNFPGRFSGRQFSNSRSEMNVSTLELGDSALYLCASSAGQLQETQYFGPGTRLLVL.

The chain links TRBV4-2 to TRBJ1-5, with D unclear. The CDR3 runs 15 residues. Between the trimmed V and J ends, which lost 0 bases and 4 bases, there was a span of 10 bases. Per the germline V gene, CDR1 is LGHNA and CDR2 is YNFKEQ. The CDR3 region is CASSQDSPENQPQHF. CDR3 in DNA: TGTGCCAGCAGCCAAGATAGCCCAGAAAATCAGCCCCAGCATTTT.

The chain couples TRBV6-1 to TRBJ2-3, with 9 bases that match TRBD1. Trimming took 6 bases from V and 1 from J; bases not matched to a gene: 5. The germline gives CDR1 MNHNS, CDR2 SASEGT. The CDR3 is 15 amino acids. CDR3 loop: CASSLWDRGTDTQYF. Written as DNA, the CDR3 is TGTGCCAGCAGCCTGTGGGACAGGGGCACAGATACGCAGTATTTT.

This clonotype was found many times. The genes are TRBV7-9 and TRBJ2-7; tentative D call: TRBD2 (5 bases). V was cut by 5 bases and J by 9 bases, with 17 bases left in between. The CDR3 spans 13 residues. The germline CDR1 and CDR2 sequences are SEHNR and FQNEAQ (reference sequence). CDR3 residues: CASSPEGGLRQYV. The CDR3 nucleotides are TGTGCCAGCAGCCCTGAGGGCGGATTGAGGCAGTACGTC.

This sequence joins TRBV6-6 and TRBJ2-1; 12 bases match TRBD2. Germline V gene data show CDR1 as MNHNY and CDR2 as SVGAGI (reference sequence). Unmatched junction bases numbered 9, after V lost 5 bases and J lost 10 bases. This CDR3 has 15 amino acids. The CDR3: CASSNPSGGAGEQFF. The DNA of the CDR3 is TGTGCCAGCAGTAACCCTAGCGGGGGGGCGGGAGAGCAGTTCTTC.

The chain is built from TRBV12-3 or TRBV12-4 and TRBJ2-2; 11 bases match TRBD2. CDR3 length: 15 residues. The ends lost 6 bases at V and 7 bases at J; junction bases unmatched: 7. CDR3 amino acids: CASSVAGGPSGELFF. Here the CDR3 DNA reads TGTGCCAGCAGCGTAGCGGGGGGGCCGAGCGGGGAGCTGTTTTTT.

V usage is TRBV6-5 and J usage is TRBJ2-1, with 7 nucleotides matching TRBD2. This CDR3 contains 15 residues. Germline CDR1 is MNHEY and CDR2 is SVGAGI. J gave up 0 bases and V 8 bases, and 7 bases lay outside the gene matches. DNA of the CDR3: TGTGCCAGCCTCAGCGGGGCGGGCTCCTACAATGAGCAGTTCTTC. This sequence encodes CASLSGAGSYNEQFF.

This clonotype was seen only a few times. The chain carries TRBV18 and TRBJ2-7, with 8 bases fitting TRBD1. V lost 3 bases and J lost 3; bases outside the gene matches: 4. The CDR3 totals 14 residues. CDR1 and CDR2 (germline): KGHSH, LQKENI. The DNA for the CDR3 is TGTGCCAGCTCACCTTTAGGACAGGGCTACGAGCAGTACGTC. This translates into CASSPLGQGYEQYV.

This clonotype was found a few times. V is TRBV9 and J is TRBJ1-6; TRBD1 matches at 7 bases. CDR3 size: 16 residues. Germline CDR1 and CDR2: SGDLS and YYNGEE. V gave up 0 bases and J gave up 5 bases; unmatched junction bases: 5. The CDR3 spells CASSVGNRGDNSPLHF. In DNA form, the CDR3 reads TGTGCCAGCAGCGTAGGGAACAGGGGAGATAATTCACCCCTCCACTTT.

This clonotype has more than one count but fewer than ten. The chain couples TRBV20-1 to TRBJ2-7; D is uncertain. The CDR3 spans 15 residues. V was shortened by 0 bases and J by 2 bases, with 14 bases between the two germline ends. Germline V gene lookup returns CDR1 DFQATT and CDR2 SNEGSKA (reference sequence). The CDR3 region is CSARDYAPRPYEQYF. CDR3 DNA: TGCAGTGCTAGAGATTACGCCCCACGTCCCTACGAGCAGTACTTC.

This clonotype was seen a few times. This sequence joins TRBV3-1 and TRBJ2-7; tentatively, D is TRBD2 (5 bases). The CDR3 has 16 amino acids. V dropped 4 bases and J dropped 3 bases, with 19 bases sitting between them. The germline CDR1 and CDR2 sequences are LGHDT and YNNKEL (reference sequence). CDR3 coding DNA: TGTGCCAGCAGCCTTTACGGACCTCCACTAGGCTACGAGCAGTACTTC. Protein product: CASSLYGPPLGYEQYF.

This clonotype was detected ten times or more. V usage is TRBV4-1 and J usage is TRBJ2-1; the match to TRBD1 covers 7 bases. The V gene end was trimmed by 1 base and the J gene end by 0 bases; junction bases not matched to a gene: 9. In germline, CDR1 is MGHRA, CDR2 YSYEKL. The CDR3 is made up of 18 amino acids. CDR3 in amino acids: CASSQGQGEWDSYNEQFF. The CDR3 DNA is TGCGCCAGCAGCCAAGGACAGGGCGAATGGGACTCCTACAATGAGCAGTTCTTC.

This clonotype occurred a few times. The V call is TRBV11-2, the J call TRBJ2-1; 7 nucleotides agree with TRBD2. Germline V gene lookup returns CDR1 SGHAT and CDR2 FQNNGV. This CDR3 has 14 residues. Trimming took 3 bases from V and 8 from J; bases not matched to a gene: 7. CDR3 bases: TGTGCCAGCAGCTTGCCCCGTACTAGCGATGAGCAGTTCTTC. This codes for CASSLPRTSDEQFF. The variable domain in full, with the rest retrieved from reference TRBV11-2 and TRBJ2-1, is EAGVAQSPRYKIIEKRQSVAFWCNPISGHATLYWYQQILGQGPKLLIQFQNNGVVDDSQLPKDRFSAERLKGVDSTLKIQPAKLEDSAVYLCASSLPRTSDEQFFGPGTRLTVL.

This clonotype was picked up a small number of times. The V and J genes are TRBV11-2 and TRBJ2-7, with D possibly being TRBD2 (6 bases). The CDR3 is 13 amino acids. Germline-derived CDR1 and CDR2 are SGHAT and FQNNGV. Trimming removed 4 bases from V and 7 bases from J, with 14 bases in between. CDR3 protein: CASSSAGTGEQYV. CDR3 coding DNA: TGTGCCAGCAGCTCCGCGGGGACGGGGGAGCAGTACGTC.

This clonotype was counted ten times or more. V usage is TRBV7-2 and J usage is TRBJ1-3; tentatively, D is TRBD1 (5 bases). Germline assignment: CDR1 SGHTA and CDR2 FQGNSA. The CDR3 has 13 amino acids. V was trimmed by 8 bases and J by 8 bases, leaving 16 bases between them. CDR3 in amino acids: CASQAGPQDTIYF. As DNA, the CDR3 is TGTGCCAGCCAAGCGGGACCCCAAGACACCATATATTTT.

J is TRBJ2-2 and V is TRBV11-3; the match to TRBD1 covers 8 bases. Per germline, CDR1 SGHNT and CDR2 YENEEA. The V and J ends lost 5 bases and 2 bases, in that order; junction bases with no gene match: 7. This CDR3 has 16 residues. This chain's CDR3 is CASSQTGAINTGELFF. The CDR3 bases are TGTGCCAGCAGCCAGACAGGGGCGATAAACACCGGGGAGCTGTTTTTT.

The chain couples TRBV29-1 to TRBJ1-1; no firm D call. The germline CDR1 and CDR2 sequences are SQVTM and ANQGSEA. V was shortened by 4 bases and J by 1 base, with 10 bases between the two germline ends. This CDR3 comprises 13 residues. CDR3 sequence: CSVVSPRNTEAFF. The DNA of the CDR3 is TGCAGCGTTGTTTCCCCACGGAACACTGAAGCTTTCTTT.

CDR3 DNA: TGTGCCAGCACCCCGAATGCAGGGGCCTCCTACGAGCAGTACTTC. It encodes CASTPNAGASYEQYF. V and J are TRBV6-1 and TRBJ2-7; D is possibly TRBD1 (6 bases). CDR1 is MNHNS and CDR2 is SASEGT in the germline V gene. The CDR3 consists of 15 residues. The ends were cut back, 7 bases at V and 0 bases at J, with 16 bases in the middle.

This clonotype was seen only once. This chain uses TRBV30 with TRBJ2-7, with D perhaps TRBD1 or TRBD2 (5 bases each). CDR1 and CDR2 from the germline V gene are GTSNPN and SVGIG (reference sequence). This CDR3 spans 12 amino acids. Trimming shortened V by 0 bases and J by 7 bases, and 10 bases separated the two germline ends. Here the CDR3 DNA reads TGTGCCTGGAGTGTGGGGGTTCGGGAGCAGTACTTC. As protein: CAWSVGVREQYF. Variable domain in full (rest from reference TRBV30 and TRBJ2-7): SQTIHQWPATLVQPVGSPLSLECTVEGTSNPNLYWYRQAAGRGLQLLFYSVGIGQISSEVPQNLSASRPQDRQFILSSKKLLLSDSGFYLCAWSVGVREQYFGPGTRLTVT.